This TCR beta chain emerged from a study of cytomegalovirus exposure and HLA in healthy donors. General study points: Per a later analysis, HLA-associated TCR beta chains showed more clonal expansion than other, equally common TCR beta chains.

In the case of this clone: The antigen remains unidentified.

The PCR made use of 60 Vbeta and 13 Jbeta primers. Sequencing was performed with immunoSEQ multiplex PCR; in TCRdb, only in-frame clones are kept and a portion is missing. The sample totals about 130,000 clones. Between the trimmed V and J ends, which lost 6 bases and 0 bases, there was a span of 12 bases. The CDR3 is 16 amino acids. Germline loops: CDR1 WSHSY, CDR2 SAAADI. This TCR derives from a man aged 35 to 55 in good health and CMV-seronegative. The rearrangement joins TRBV10-2 to TRBJ2-6; TRBD1 might be the D (6 bases). The sample taken for sequencing was PBMCs. CDR3 residues: CASRETGTSGANVLTF. CDR3 nucleotides: TGCGCCAGCAGAGAGACAGGTACCTCTGGGGCCAACGTCCTGACTTTC.